This section outlines one T cell receptor (beta chain) sequence together with its context. Other DNA sequences from this sample encode an identical CDR3 as well. This record comes from a study of cytomegalovirus exposure and HLA in healthy donors. The CDR3 loop spans 15 amino acids. The ends were cut back, 3 bases at V and 0 bases at J, with 9 bases in the middle. Germline CDR1 and CDR2: LNHDA and SQIVND (reference sequence). PCR employed 60 Vbeta and 13 Jbeta primers. TCRdb's table, derived via immunoSEQ multiplex PCR, lists solely in-frame clones and lacks some. The sample lists around 100,000 clones, 65% to 80% occurring once.

The sequenced sample consisted of PBMCs. This chain joins TRBV19 and TRBJ1-5, with D unclear. The sequence derives from a woman aged 40 to 50 in good health and CMV-seronegative. The CDR3: CASSIFRGSNQPQHF. The DNA for the CDR3 is TGTGCCAGTAGTATCTTCCGGGGTAGCAATCAGCCCCAGCATTTT.